Here is one T cell receptor beta chain with its context. What it binds is unknown. Patients got ipilimumab 1 mg/kg beginning 14 to 28 days post-transplant. This sample is drawn from a study of ipilimumab plus nivolumab after autologous stem cell transplantation. The overall study: Patients received a median of roughly five ipilimumab and about 8 nivolumab doses. Study-level points and caveats: Authors suggest TCR repertoire, Treg phenotype and gut microbiota support further study.

Produced via immunoSEQ multiplex PCR; TCRdb's table is partial and in-frame only. The data contain 9,000 to 15,000 clones, 69% of them singletons. The CDR3 sequence is 14 residues long. The V gene's germline CDR1 is SGHDT and CDR2 YYEEEE. V lost 0 bases and J 4 bases, leaving 10 bases between the germline ends. The sample consisted of PBMCs, taken in a trial of ipilimumab plus nivolumab as post-transplant consolidation. The TCR was taken from a male donor with diffuse large B-cell lymphoma. This chain links TRBV5-6 with TRBJ2-5; the D is unclear. The CDR3 DNA is TGTGCCAGCAGCTTGGGGGGATTTGGAGAGACCCAGTACTTC. Amino acids: CASSLGGFGETQYF.